Below, 28 T cell receptor beta chains from the same sample are listed, as sequenced in a study of T cells in Graves' hyperthyroidism and ophthalmopathy. RNA transcripts were the template for amplifying TCR beta CDR3 regions. Initially, a first-round RT-PCR of the TCR CDR3 employed the HTBI primer set. MiXCR, applied by TCRdb to the multiplex PCR reads, yields one record per CDR3 protein. This sample has 250,000 to 300,000 distinct CDR3 sequences, with roughly a fifth found just once. The specimen sequenced was blood. The receptors were sampled from a man aged 45-65 years with Graves' ophthalmopathy.

The table lists this clonotype with a few counts. The chain employs TRBV28 and TRBJ2-6, with 8 bases lining up with TRBD1. Germline V gene data show CDR1 as MDHEN and CDR2 as SYDVKM. V shed 2 bases, J shed 0 bases, and the junction held 12 bases outside the gene matches. This CDR3 is 20 amino acids long. CDR3 sequence: CASSLKLWGQASSGANVLTF. CDR3 sequence (DNA): TGTGCCAGCAGTTTAAAGTTGTGGGGACAGGCATCCTCTGGGGCCAACGTCCTGACTTTC.

This chain links TRBV4-1 with TRBJ2-5, with TRBD1 identical over 9 bases. Germline-derived CDR1 and CDR2 are MGHRA and YSYEKL. The J segment lost 1 base and the V segment lost 0 bases, leaving 0 bases of the junction unmatched. This CDR3 comprises 15 residues. This CDR3 reads CASSQEDRGQETQYF. CDR3 in DNA: TGCGCCAGCAGCCAAGAGGACAGGGGCCAAGAGACCCAGTACTTC.

This clonotype was counted many times. V is TRBV3-1 and J is TRBJ2-1, with TRBD2 matching 14 bases. Germline V gives CDR1 LGHDT, CDR2 YNNKEL (reference sequence). V lost 1 base to trimming and J lost 9 bases; unmatched junction nucleotides: 11. The CDR3 contains 18 residues. This CDR3 is CASSQVPPTSGRAGEQFF. The CDR3, as DNA: TGTGCCAGCAGCCAAGTCCCACCGACTAGCGGGAGGGCAGGTGAGCAGTTCTTC.

Many counts were recorded for this clonotype. This rearrangement joins TRBV28 to TRBJ1-2; D is undetermined. The CDR3 contains 11 residues. V lost 3 bases to trimming and J lost 8 bases, with 7 bases between them. Germline V CDR1 and CDR2: MDHEN, SYDVKM. CDR3 sequence: CASSFDGGYTF. Written as DNA, the CDR3 is TGTGCCAGCAGTTTCGATGGAGGCTACACCTTC.

This clonotype was counted at least ten times. The genes are TRBV30 and TRBJ1-5, with 8 bases aligning to TRBD1. The CDR3 has 16 amino acids. Germline V gene sequence: CDR1 GTSNPN, CDR2 SVGIG (reference sequence). V lost 0 bases to trimming and J lost 7 bases; unmatched junction nucleotides: 11. The CDR3 bases are TGTGCCTGGAGTGTACTGGCAGGGGGCATTGGGCAGCCCCAGCATTTT. This translates into CAWSVLAGGIGQPQHF.

Many counts were recorded for this clonotype. This rearrangement joins TRBV12-3 or TRBV12-4 to TRBJ2-7, with D maybe TRBD2 (5 bases). The CDR3 consists of 13 residues. The germline V and J ends were trimmed by 3 bases and 2 bases, with 8 bases remaining between them. In DNA form, the CDR3 reads TGTGCCAGCAGTTTTGCGGAGGCCTACGAGCAGTACTTC. Translated: CASSFAEAYEQYF.

This clonotype was seen repeatedly, ten times or more. The gene calls are TRBV20-1 and TRBJ2-7; D is ambiguous. Germline lookup yields CDR1 DFQATT and CDR2 SNEGSKA (reference sequence). CDR3 size: 13 residues. V was pared by 3 bases and J by 0 bases, with 9 bases between. CDR3 in amino acids: CSASRVVSYEQYF. In nucleotides, the CDR3 is TGCAGTGCTAGTCGGGTCGTCTCCTACGAGCAGTACTTC.

The genes are TRBV29-1 and TRBJ2-3, with a tentative D call TRBD2 (6 bases). Trimming left V 4 bases short and J 3 bases short, with 17 bases between. The germline gives CDR1 SQVTM, CDR2 ANQGSEA. The CDR3 totals 15 residues. The CDR3 here is CSVGMRLGGTDTQYF. CDR3 coding DNA: TGCAGCGTTGGGATGCGACTAGGTGGAACAGATACGCAGTATTTT.

The table lists this clonotype with many counts. The rearrangement joins TRBV14 to TRBJ2-2; a possible D gene is TRBD2 (5 bases). This CDR3 comprises 16 residues. CDR1 and CDR2 (germline): SGHDN, FVKESK. V was pared by 1 base and J by 7 bases, with 16 bases between. The CDR3 protein is CASSQVRTSPGGELFF. CDR3 sequence (DNA): TGTGCCAGCAGCCAAGTCCGGACTTCTCCTGGCGGGGAGCTGTTTTTT. Drawing the rest from reference TRBV14 and TRBJ2-2, the complete variable domain is EAGVTQFPSHSVIEKGQTVTLRCDPISGHDNLYWYRRVMGKEIKFLLHFVKESKQDESGMPNNRFLAERTGGTYSTLKVQPAELEDSGVYFCASSQVRTSPGGELFFGEGSRLTVL.

This clonotype appeared a few times. CDR3 coding DNA: TGTGCCACCGTCCCTTGGGACTCGAGCTCTGGAAACACCATATATTTT. This gives the protein CATVPWDSSSGNTIYF. This chain uses TRBV28 with TRBJ1-3, with a weak D call TRBD1 (5 bases). V was pared by 10 bases and J by 0 bases, with 19 bases between. This CDR3 is 16 amino acids long. Germline CDR1 reads MDHEN; CDR2 reads SYDVKM.

The rearrangement uses TRBV5-1 and TRBJ2-5; possible D gene TRBD1, 6 bases. CDR1 and CDR2 (germline): SGHRS, YFSETQ. This CDR3 spans 16 amino acids. V lost 0 bases and J lost 1, with 13 bases in between. The CDR3 spells CASSLDPPTGQETQYF. The CDR3 DNA reads as TGCGCCAGCAGCTTGGACCCGCCGACAGGCCAAGAGACCCAGTACTTC.

This clonotype has a count of ten or more. The chain couples TRBV3-1 to TRBJ2-7, with 13 nucleotides matching TRBD2. CDR1 and CDR2 from the germline V gene are LGHDT and YNNKEL (reference sequence). V lost 5 bases, J lost 4 bases, and 14 bases stayed unmatched. CDR3 length: 18 amino acids. The CDR3 spells CASSSNRLAGGEQYEQYF. The CDR3 bases are TGTGCCAGCAGCTCGAACCGACTAGCGGGAGGAGAACAATACGAGCAGTACTTC.

This clonotype occurred a few times. The rearrangement links TRBV19 to TRBJ1-5; possible D gene TRBD1, 6 bases. CDR1 is LNHDA and CDR2 is SQIVND in the germline V gene (reference sequence). This CDR3 is 15 amino acids long. Trimming left V 3 bases short and J 2 bases short, with 11 bases between. CDR3 loop: CASSIGGARNQPQHF. The CDR3 bases are TGTGCCAGTAGTATCGGGGGGGCCCGCAATCAGCCCCAGCATTTT.

This clonotype has a count of ten or more. J is TRBJ1-1 and V is TRBV12-3 or TRBV12-4; D is unresolved. V lost 3 bases to trimming and J lost 2 bases, with 10 bases between them. CDR3 size: 14 residues. CDR3 DNA: TGTGCCAGCAGTTTTAGGCAGGCCAACACTGAAGCTTTCTTT. Translation: CASSFRQANTEAFF.

The rearrangement links TRBV11-1 to TRBJ2-1; D could derive from TRBD1 or TRBD2 (5 bases each). Trimming pared 5 bases from V and 5 bases from J, leaving 13 bases between. Germline-derived CDR1 and CDR2 are SGHAT and FQDESV (reference sequence). CDR3 length: 14 residues. CDR3 DNA sequence: TGTGCCAGCAGCCCGGGACCAGGAAACAATGAGCAGTTCTTC. It encodes CASSPGPGNNEQFF.

The chain joins TRBV18 to TRBJ2-2, with D possibly TRBD1 on 5 matching bases. The CDR3 has 16 amino acids. V was clipped by 3 bases and J by 1 base, with 12 bases between them. CDR1 is KGHSH and CDR2 is LQKENI in the germline V gene. The CDR3 DNA reads TGTGCCAGCTCACCTCTCTGGACACTGAACACCGGGGAGCTGTTTTTT. The encoded protein is CASSPLWTLNTGELFF.

This clonotype was counted a few times. The rearrangement links TRBV7-8 to TRBJ2-1; possibly TRBD1 for D (7 bases). The CDR3 is made up of 15 amino acids. V lost 4 bases, J lost 6 bases, and 16 bases lay in between. Germline lookup yields CDR1 SGHVS and CDR2 FQNEAQ. The CDR3 loop is CASSWGRRGRNEQFF. The CDR3 DNA reads as TGTGCCAGCAGCTGGGGGCGGAGGGGGCGCAATGAGCAGTTCTTC. Full variable domain (missing parts from reference TRBV7-8 and TRBJ2-1): GAGVSQSPRYKVAKRGQDVALRCDPISGHVSLFWYQQALGQGPEFLTYFQNEAQLDKSGLPSDRFFAERPEGSVSTLKIQRTQQEDSAVYLCASSWGRRGRNEQFFGPGTRLTVL.

This clonotype was detected many times. The chain links TRBV7-6 to TRBJ2-3, with TRBD1 as a possible D gene (5 bases). Trimming removed 1 base at V and 7 bases at J, with 9 bases between. This CDR3 region has 13 residues. The V gene's germline CDR1 is SGHVS and CDR2 FNYEAQ. The CDR3 loop reads CASSLVGANTQYF. Written as DNA, the CDR3 is TGTGCCAGCAGCTTAGTAGGGGCGAATACGCAGTATTTT.

The chain has TRBV10-3 and TRBJ2-2; possible D gene TRBD1, 5 bases. Germline CDR1 and CDR2: ENHRY and SYGVKD. CDR3 length: 15 amino acids. The germline V and J ends were trimmed by 2 bases and 5 bases, with 12 bases remaining between them. The CDR3 bases are TGTGCCATCAGTGAGAGGGGCGCGGAGACCGGGGAGCTGTTTTTT. Amino acids: CAISERGAETGELFF.

There are a few counts of this clonotype. The rearrangement joins TRBV12-3 or TRBV12-4 to TRBJ2-7; perhaps TRBD2 as D (6 bases). The CDR3 length is 13 residues. V was trimmed by 3 bases and J by 7 bases, leaving 13 bases between them. CDR3 nucleotide sequence: TGTGCCAGCAGTTTTGGGGGGACTTGGGAGCAGTACTTC. As protein: CASSFGGTWEQYF.

This clonotype has ten or more counts. This rearrangement joins TRBV20-1 to TRBJ2-1, with a possible D match to TRBD2 (5 bases). Germline loops: CDR1 DFQATT, CDR2 SNEGSKA (reference sequence). Trimming pared 7 bases from V and 10 bases from J, leaving 23 bases between. The CDR3 is made up of 14 amino acids. This CDR3 is CSVLVGQRAGEQFF. Written as DNA, the CDR3 is TGCAGTGTCCTAGTTGGGCAGAGGGCGGGCGAGCAGTTCTTC.

This clonotype appeared many times. CDR3 region: CIQLAVSTDTQYF. CDR3 sequence (DNA): TGCATTCAACTAGCGGTTAGCACAGATACGCAGTATTTT. The chain uses TRBV20-1 and TRBJ2-3, with 8 bases aligning to TRBD2. The CDR3 runs to 13 residues. Germline V CDR1 and CDR2: DFQATT, SNEGSKA (reference sequence).

This clonotype was counted many times. The rearrangement links TRBV12-3 or TRBV12-4 to TRBJ1-6; perhaps TRBD1 as D (5 bases). Between the trimmed V and J ends, which lost 7 bases and 5 bases, there was a span of 12 bases. CDR3 length equals 14 residues. CDR3: CASKLGENNSPLHF. The CDR3 DNA reads TGTGCCAGCAAATTGGGGGAGAATAATTCACCCCTCCACTTT.

This clonotype has ten or more counts. The CDR3 DNA follows: TGTGCCAGCAGCCAAGTCGGGACAGGGGGCTCACCCCTCCACTTT. Its translation is CASSQVGTGGSPLHF. The chain carries TRBV3-1 and TRBJ1-6; 12 bases align to TRBD1. Germline-derived CDR1 and CDR2 are LGHDT and YNNKEL (reference sequence). The CDR3 runs to 15 residues. J lost 10 bases, V lost 1 base, and 2 bases had no gene match.

This clonotype appeared many times. This chain connects TRBV2 to TRBJ2-1; 10 bases align to TRBD2. This CDR3 is built from 15 residues. V lost 6 bases to trimming and J lost 8 bases; unmatched junction nucleotides: 10. The germline gives CDR1 SNHLY, CDR2 FYNNEI. The CDR3 here is CASRKGTSASHEQFF. The CDR3 DNA is TGTGCCAGCAGGAAGGGGACTAGCGCGTCGCATGAGCAGTTCTTC.

This clonotype has ten or more counts. V usage is TRBV20-1 and J usage is TRBJ2-3; 9 bases map to TRBD1. Germline loops: CDR1 DFQATT, CDR2 SNEGSKA (reference sequence). The CDR3 loop spans 15 amino acids. J gave up 3 bases and V 6 bases, and 10 bases lay outside the gene matches. The CDR3 reads CSARLGQGKTDTQYF. The DNA of the CDR3 is TGCAGTGCCCGGTTAGGACAGGGGAAAACAGATACGCAGTATTTT.

V and J are TRBV2 and TRBJ2-1; TRBD2 matches at 8 bases. Germline V gives CDR1 SNHLY, CDR2 FYNNEI. V lost 2 bases to trimming and J lost 0 bases; unmatched junction nucleotides: 3. The CDR3 totals 16 residues. The DNA for the CDR3 is TGTGCCAGCAGTGAACTAGCGGGCCTCTCCTACAATGAGCAGTTCTTC. Translated: CASSELAGLSYNEQFF. The full variable domain, its missing parts supplied by reference TRBV2 and TRBJ2-1, is EPEVTQTPSHQVTQMGQEVILRCVPISNHLYFYWYRQILGQKVEFLVSFYNNEISEKSEIFDDQFSVERPDGSNFTLKIRSTKLEDSAMYFCASSELAGLSYNEQFFGPGTRLTVL.

This clonotype was detected many times. The chain employs TRBV28 and TRBJ2-3; D tentatively fits TRBD1 or TRBD2 (7 bases each). The CDR3 extends over 15 amino acids. The germline V and J ends were trimmed by 3 bases and 1 base, with 11 bases remaining between them. Germline lookup yields CDR1 MDHEN and CDR2 SYDVKM. The CDR3 bases are TGTGCCAGCAGTTTCAGGGGGAGGGGCACAGATACGCAGTATTTT. Its translation is CASSFRGRGTDTQYF.